This is a list of T cell receptor beta chains from one sample in a study of beta chain features in type 1 diabetes. Measured with immunoSEQ multiplex PCR; TCRdb has only the in-frame clones, and not every one. This sample has some 190,000 clones, with 7.5% to 8.5% found just once. The specimen was central memory CD4+ T cells from blood. Every receptor here comes from a man aged 18 to 30 with type 1 diabetes. CDR3s include the opening cysteine and the closing phenylalanine or tryptophan.

TRBV5-6,CASSLVHLGERGYTF
TRBV5-1,CASSNGLPGANVLTF
TRBV6-1,CASSAVTSGPGELFF
TRBV29-1,CSVEWLAEYNEQFF
TRBV7-6,CASSLQQGSLVLHF
TRBV5-1,CASSRSYNQPQHF
TRBV10-3,CAISESLDTDTQYF
TRBV5-1,CASSLAGSQGNEQFF
TRBV9,CASSAGRRADTQYF
TRBV5-1,CASSFGGTEAFF
TRBV7-6,CASSPPGLNNEQFF
TRBV2,CASRTGNNQPQHF
TRBV7-2,CASSPIQGLAGGVTDTQYF
TRBV5-1,CASSLLTGGNYGYTF
TRBV6-6,CASSYSGQNYGYTF
TRBV18,CASSPVAGSAKNIQYF
TRBV9,CASSVGTGVSTDTQYF
TRBV20-1,CSAKLRTEAFF
TRBV2,CASFMRQGRVDTEAFF
TRBV5-1,CASSSDYREPSYEQYF
TRBV6-5,CASSRTGLVYDEQYF
TRBV28,CASSSPGVNSPLHF
TRBV7-2,CASSSMARTGGNYGYTF
TRBV7-2,CASIGDRGTGELFF
TRBV18,CASQGSSYNEQFF
TRBV7-9,CASTDSGSSGELFF
TRBV5-1,CASSPRQASYEQYF
TRBV9,CASSMGHAGGFHEQFF
TRBV6-5,CASSRLPRETQYF
TRBV4-2,CASSMTGMGGYTF
TRBV6-1,CASSGQGWDEQFF
TRBV29-1,CSAGLAADTQYF
TRBV5-1,CASSEGQGQANYGYTF
TRBV7-9,CASSPSRSLYEQYF
TRBV6-6,CASSWYTGDGYTF
TRBV18,CASSPPTGYGYTF
TRBV23-1,CASPQCEFF
TRBV25-1,CASSESVQTDTQYF
TRBV10-3,CAISPGGGGQETQYF
TRBV11-3,CASSLGTGNEQFF
TRBV5-4,CASSLGSGTGFGYTF
TRBV4-2,CASSQVTSGRGMGVEQFF
TRBV28,CASSPHMLAKNIQYF
TRBV29-1,CSAGRQESYNEQFF
TRBV7-2,CASSRDRLNTEAFF
TRBV18,CASSAGATNEKLFF
TRBV25-1,CASSEYNEGRNEQFF
TRBV10-2,CASSEQGRESPLHF